This T cell receptor beta chain is drawn from a study of CD8 T cells in ankylosing spondylitis. The sample holds many counts of this clonotype. The antigen is unknown. Whole-study results and caveats: There was a TCR beta motif, made of several highly homologous variants, that appeared characteristic of ankylosing spondylitis blood.

The V gene's germline CDR1 is SGHRS and CDR2 YFSETQ. V gave up 6 bases and J gave up 2 bases, with 14 bases separating them. This CDR3 region has 15 residues. Making use of molecular barcodes, quantitative 5'-RACE generated TCR beta libraries. TCRdb redid the calling of the 5' RACE reads with MiXCR, one entry per CDR3 protein. The repertoire holds 500,000 to 550,000 distinct CDR3 sequences, with roughly an eighth as singletons. Material: blood, either unsorted or a sorted T cell fraction (not recorded which). This TCR came from a male donor with ankylosing spondylitis. The chain links TRBV5-1 to TRBJ2-2; no firm D call. The CDR3 DNA sequence: TGCGCCAGCACTGTTTCCCGACCCAACACCGGGGAGCTGTTTTTT. Its translation: CASTVSRPNTGELFF.